One sample yielded the 20 T cell receptor beta chains listed below, sequenced in a study of control samples from healthy donors and cancer patients. The repertoire was sequenced with immunoSEQ multiplex PCR; TCRdb's copy has only in-frame clones and lacks some. The table includes tens of thousands of clones, 89% detected once. Sequenced material: PBMCs. The receptors originated from a woman aged 45-60 years with colorectal cancer.

Comments on this clone: The same CDR3 arises from other DNA sequences in this sample as well. V and J are TRBV7-2 and TRBJ2-3, with unresolved D. CDR3 size: 13 residues. Germline V lookup: CDR1 SGHTA, CDR2 FQGNSA. V lost 0 bases, J lost 2 bases, and 3 bases lay in between. The CDR3 DNA reads TGTGCCAGCAGCTTAGCGCCCACAGATACGCAGTATTTT. Amino acids: CASSLAPTDTQYF.

This sequence joins TRBV28 and TRBJ1-2; 11 bases agree with TRBD1. CDR3 length: 15 amino acids. Germline V lookup: CDR1 MDHEN, CDR2 SYDVKM. V dropped 7 bases and J dropped 4; count of bases not matched to a gene: 8. The CDR3 DNA reads as TGTGCCAGCATCTCGGGACAGGGGGAGTCCTATGGCTACACCTTC. This translates into CASISGQGESYGYTF.

On this clone itself: The same CDR3 can be traced to other DNA sequences in this sample. The chain carries TRBV7-3 and TRBJ1-6, with D maybe TRBD1 (6 bases). V was shortened by 2 bases and J by 6 bases, with 11 bases between the two germline ends. The CDR3 length is 15 residues. Germline V CDR1 and CDR2: SGHTA, FQGTGA. The CDR3 coding sequence is TGTGCCAGCAGCTTACGGTCCAGGGGTAATTCACCCCTCCACTTT. This translates into CASSLRSRGNSPLHF.

This rearrangement joins TRBV10-1 to TRBJ2-2; the D gene could be TRBD1 or TRBD2 (5 bases each). Germline assignment: CDR1 WNHNN and CDR2 SYGVQD (reference sequence). This CDR3 has 14 amino acids. Trimming pared 2 bases from V and 7 bases from J, leaving 11 bases between. The DNA for the CDR3 is TGCGCCAGCAGTGAGGGGGGTTCGGGCGGGGAGCTGTTTTTT. Protein product: CASSEGGSGGELFF.

The chain carries TRBV12-5 and TRBJ1-6, with D perhaps matching TRBD1 (6 bases). The V and J ends lost 6 bases and 0 bases respectively, with 12 bases between them. This CDR3 spans 16 amino acids. Germline V gives CDR1 LGHNT, CDR2 FRNRAP. For the CDR3, the DNA is TGTGCTAGTGGCTGGACAGTTAGCTCCTATAATTCACCCCTCCACTTT. Its protein is CASGWTVSSYNSPLHF.

This clone has just one count. This chain connects TRBV5-1 to TRBJ1-2, with 11 bases fitting TRBD1. Germline CDR1 reads SGHRS; CDR2 reads YFSETQ. The CDR3 has 14 residues. The V segment lost 4 bases and the J segment 4 bases; nucleotides outside the gene matches: 3. The DNA for the CDR3 is TGCGCCAGCAGCACCGGGACAGGGGGCTATGGCTACACCTTC. This codes for CASSTGTGGYGYTF.

The CDR3 nucleotides are TGTGCCGGCCACGACAGTCAAGAGACCCAGTACTTC. This gives the protein CAGHDSQETQYF. The chain joins TRBV2 to TRBJ2-5; D may be TRBD1 (5 bases). The CDR3 consists of 12 residues. Germline assignment: CDR1 SNHLY and CDR2 FYNNEI. The ends were cut back, 11 bases at V and 2 bases at J, with 12 bases in the middle.

The chain links TRBV4-3 to TRBJ1-3; D gene unclear. The germline V and J ends were trimmed by 3 bases and 0 bases, with 15 bases remaining between them. CDR1 and CDR2 from the germline V gene are LGHNA and YSLEER. The CDR3 covers 17 residues. CDR3 loop: CASSQSTIRTSGNTIYF. DNA of the CDR3: TGCGCCAGCAGCCAGTCAACTATCAGGACCTCTGGAAACACCATATATTTT.

The rearrangement joins TRBV3-1 (or the pseudogene TRBV3-2) to TRBJ2-7, with 8 bases identical to TRBD2. The CDR3 contains 18 residues. Germline trimming cut 0 bases from V and 2 bases from J; bases unmatched to any gene: 12. Germline values: CDR1 LGHDT, CDR2 YNNKEL (reference sequence). The CDR3 reads CASSQESLGGGRTYEQYV. The CDR3 bases are TGTGCCAGCAGCCAAGAATCCCTGGGCGGGGGGAGGACCTACGAGCAGTACGTC.

The chain recombines TRBV6-4 with TRBJ2-3; 7 bases align to TRBD1. Looked up from germline, CDR1 is MRHNA and CDR2 is SNTAGT. V trimming: 6 bases; J trimming: 1 base; junction bases outside the gene matches: 4. The CDR3 is 14 residues long. The CDR3 sequence is CASSTGAGTDTQYF. The CDR3, as DNA: TGTGCCAGCAGCACAGGGGCGGGCACAGATACGCAGTATTTT.

As DNA, the CDR3 is TGTGCCAGCAGCCGACAGGGCCCCAATCAGCCCCAGCATTTT. Its translation is CASSRQGPNQPQHF. V is TRBV27 and J is TRBJ1-5; 7 bases map to TRBD1. The V gene's germline CDR1 is MNHEY and CDR2 SMNVEV (reference sequence). This CDR3 is built from 14 residues. Germline trimming cut 6 bases from V and 3 bases from J; bases unmatched to any gene: 5.

The rearrangement joins TRBV19 to TRBJ2-4; D assignment may be TRBD1 or TRBD2 (5 bases each). This CDR3 has 15 amino acids. Germline CDR1 reads LNHDA; CDR2 reads SQIVND (reference sequence). V was shortened by 5 bases and J by 7 bases, with 18 bases between the two germline ends. The CDR3 reads CASSPLGEKFNIQYF. CDR3 DNA sequence: TGTGCCAGTAGTCCGCTGGGGGAGAAGTTTAACATTCAGTACTTC.

The chain joins TRBV30 to TRBJ2-2, with TRBD1 matching over 9 bases. Germline V lookup: CDR1 GTSNPN, CDR2 SVGIG (reference sequence). The CDR3 has 12 amino acids. The V and J ends lost 7 bases and 3 bases, in that order; junction bases with no gene match: 0. The CDR3 DNA reads as TGTGCCTACAGGGGGCACACCGGGGAGCTGTTTTTT. Its protein is CAYRGHTGELFF.

The CDR3, as DNA: TGTGCCAGCAAAACAGGGAATGAAAAACTGTTTTTT. This sequence encodes CASKTGNEKLFF. The chain links TRBV28 to TRBJ1-4, with D perhaps TRBD1 (6 bases). Germline V gives CDR1 MDHEN, CDR2 SYDVKM. CDR3 size: 12 residues. V lost 7 bases and J 5 bases, leaving 8 bases between the germline ends. Supplemented by reference TRBV28 and TRBJ1-4, the full variable domain reads DVKVTQSSRYLVKRTGEKVFLECVQDMDHENMFWYRQDPGLGLRLIYFSYDVKMKEKGDIPEGYSVSREKKERFSLILESASTNQTSMYLCASKTGNEKLFFGSGTQLSVL.

Worth noting for this clone: The junction shows a germline mismatch at one end, possibly a read error. The chain carries TRBV5-1 and TRBJ1-2, with D perhaps matching TRBD1 (5 bases). The germline V gene has CDR1 SGHRS and CDR2 YFSETQ. The CDR3 is 13 residues long. As DNA, the CDR3 is TGCGCCCGCAGCTTGCTCGGGGGGGATGGCTACACCTTC. Amino acid sequence: CARSLLGGDGYTF. Full variable domain (missing parts from reference TRBV5-1 and TRBJ1-2): KAGVTQTPRYLIKTRGQQVTLSCSPISGHRSVSWYQQTPGQGLQFLFEYFSETQRNKGNFPGRFSGRQFSNSRSEMNVSTLELGDSALYLCARSLLGGDGYTFGSGTRLTVV.

This clone was seen a few times. This chain joins TRBV4-1 and TRBJ2-1, with 10 bases identical to TRBD2. Trimming at V came to 0 bases and at J to 4 bases, leaving 6 bases not matched to a gene. The germline CDR1 and CDR2 sequences are MGHRA and YSYEKL. This CDR3 is built from 17 residues. Here the CDR3 DNA reads TGCGCCAGCAGCCAAGATAAAGGACTAGCGGAGTACAATGAGCAGTTCTTC. This codes for CASSQDKGLAEYNEQFF.

This clone has a single count. V gene TRBV4-3 combines with J gene TRBJ2-7, with D possibly being TRBD1 (5 bases). The CDR3 sequence is 13 residues long. Trimming removed 0 bases at V and 3 bases at J, with 6 bases between. Per germline, CDR1 LGHNA and CDR2 YSLEER. This CDR3 reads CASSQERGYEQYV. In DNA form, the CDR3 reads TGCGCCAGCAGCCAAGAAAGGGGCTACGAGCAGTACGTC.

The rearrangement uses TRBV30 and TRBJ1-6; 7 positions match TRBD1. The CDR3 covers 17 residues. Germline lookup yields CDR1 GTSNPN and CDR2 SVGIG (reference sequence). J was trimmed by 1 base and V by 0 bases; bases with no gene match: 6. CDR3 loop: CAWSVQGRFSYNSPLHF. The CDR3 DNA is TGTGCCTGGAGTGTACAGGGGAGGTTTTCCTATAATTCACCCCTCCACTTT.

The chain recombines TRBV10-3 with TRBJ1-1, with 7 nucleotides matching TRBD1. V was pared by 6 bases and J by 3 bases, with 1 base of the junction left unmatched. Looked up from germline, CDR1 is ENHRY and CDR2 is SYGVKD. The CDR3 is 12 amino acids. The CDR3 DNA reads TGTGCCATCAGAGGACAGGACACTGAAGCTTTCTTT. This sequence encodes CAIRGQDTEAFF.

V and J are TRBV2 and TRBJ1-6; 7 nucleotides match TRBD1. The CDR3 length is 17 residues. Per germline, CDR1 SNHLY and CDR2 FYNNEI. The V gene end was trimmed by 5 bases and the J gene end by 6 bases; junction bases not matched to a gene: 13. The CDR3 DNA follows: TGTGCCAGCAGTCAAAATACATACAGGGGAATTAATTCACCCCTCCACTTT. Its translation: CASSQNTYRGINSPLHF. Complete variable domain (other parts from reference TRBV2 and TRBJ1-6): EPEVTQTPSHQVTQMGQEVILRCVPISNHLYFYWYRQILGQKVEFLVSFYNNEISEKSEIFDDQFSVERPDGSNFTLKIRSTKLEDSAMYFCASSQNTYRGINSPLHFGNGTRLTVT.